This T cell receptor (beta chain) was identified in a study of early T cells in non-severe SARS-CoV-2 infection (TCRdb year 2021). In terms of the full investigation: Because TCR sequencing was done on bulk RNA from unsorted whole blood, the alpha and beta chains could not be paired.

The study was a case-control design nested within a healthcare worker cohort in London, UK, with weekly nasopharyngeal swab PCR tests and blood sampling. Healthcare workers were enrolled in the week of the UK lockdown, from 23 to 31 March 2020, and were followed every week for up to roughly 16 weeks. The paper's findings and limits, for the study overall: Matching against VDJdb was skewed toward anti-spike CD8 responses, likely underestimated virus-specific expansions, and missed private and CD4 specificities.

Library preparation used 5' RACE. The instrument was a NextSeq 500. To correct for sequencing error and PCR bias, the TCR library protocol tagged individual cDNA molecules with unique molecular identifiers. Both TCR alpha and beta chains were sequenced, and tight co-correlation was observed between alpha and beta sequence abundances in each sample. In the original analysis: Decombinator V4 was used to annotate the V gene, J gene and CDR3 of the TCR sequences. Expanded TCRs were defined as changing significantly between any two time points under a Poisson model with p below 0.0001. Abundances of TCRs were expressed as counts per million after normalisation to the total number of TCRs sequenced in each sample. VDJdb, accessed on 1 November 2021, was searched for TCRs annotated for CMV, EBV and SARS-CoV-2, and TCRs annotated for more than one antigen were excluded. Clones were called with MiXCR by TCRdb after fastp trimmed the public reads at Q25, and only in-frame beta chains were retained. Rows are unified per CDR3 protein, each entry keeping the most common DNA and genes. What appears here as the V and J calls and clone size reflects TCRdb's work, not the paper's. This sample gives roughly 70,000 distinct CDR3 sequences in total; roughly 21% of them show up just once. The ten largest clones capture 15% to 20% of the sample.

Turning to this clonotype: Its antigen remains undetermined. No much larger clone is present one base from it, and per-base qualities are unavailable.

The source of this sequence is an adult who was a healthcare worker with PCR-confirmed SARS-CoV-2 infection or an uninfected control (not recorded which). The specimen was whole blood, collected at baseline.

The CDR3 has the sequence CASSRSTGERIRGYTF. The nucleotides read TGTGCCAGCAGCCGATCGACAGGGGAGCGGATTAGGGGCTACACCTTC. Rearrangement joined TRBV13 to TRBJ1-2; 8 central bases correspond to TRBD1. The CDR3 goes from the cysteine to the phenylalanine over 16 residues. Kept here is only the CDR3 DNA, which spans 48 bases and is read in frame from base 1. According to the germline V gene (reference sequence), CDR1 reads PRHDT and CDR2 reads FYEKMQ. V trim: 5 bases; J trim: 8 bases; unmatched bases: 16.